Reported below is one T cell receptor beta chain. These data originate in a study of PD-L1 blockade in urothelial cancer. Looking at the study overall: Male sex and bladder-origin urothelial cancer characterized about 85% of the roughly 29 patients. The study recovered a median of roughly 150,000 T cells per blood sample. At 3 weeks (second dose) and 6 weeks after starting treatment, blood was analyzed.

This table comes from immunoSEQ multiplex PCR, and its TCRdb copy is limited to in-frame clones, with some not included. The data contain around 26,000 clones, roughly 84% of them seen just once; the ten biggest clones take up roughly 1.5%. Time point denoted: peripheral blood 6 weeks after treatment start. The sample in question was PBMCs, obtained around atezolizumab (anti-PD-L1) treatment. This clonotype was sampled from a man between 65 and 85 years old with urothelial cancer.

The DNA of the CDR3 is TGCGCCAGCTACCCCACCGGGTCCCTCACCGGCGGGGAGCTGTTTTTT. This translates into CASYPTGSLTGGELFF. The chain employs TRBV5-1 and TRBJ2-2; D is ambiguous. The germline CDR1 and CDR2 sequences are SGHRS and YFSETQ. The CDR3 is 16 residues long. The V end lost 7 bases, the J end lost 7 bases, and 23 bases lay between the germline ends.